This TCR beta chain derives from a study of CD8 T cells in ankylosing spondylitis. TCRdb processed the 5' RACE reads anew with MiXCR; each CDR3 protein has one entry. In the table there are some 200,000 distinct CDR3 sequences, more than 25% of which are singletons. As to this clonotype: Its matching antigen is unknown.

V shed 4 bases and J shed 0 bases, with 8 bases lying between them. This CDR3 has 13 residues. CDR1 and CDR2 from the germline V gene are SGDLS and YYNGEE. Study results and limitations: A TCR beta motif of about 8 highly homologous variants appeared characteristic of ankylosing spondylitis blood.

The chain links TRBV9 to TRBJ2-7; TRBD1 might be the D (6 bases). The sequence derives from a male donor with ankylosing spondylitis or in good health (not recorded which). The sample comprised blood, either unsorted or a sorted T cell fraction (not recorded which). Here the CDR3 reads CASSQGHSYEQYF. In DNA, the CDR3 is TGTGCCAGCAGCCAGGGGCACTCCTACGAGCAGTACTTC.